This T cell receptor beta chain was sequenced during a study of T cells in Graves' hyperthyroidism and ophthalmopathy. Remarks on this clonotype: Its antigen remains unidentified.

Authors of the study amplified TCR beta CDR3 regions from RNA transcripts. The primer set for the first-round RT-PCR of the TCR CDR3 was HTBI. In TCRdb, the multiplex PCR reads were re-called with MiXCR into one record per CDR3 protein. The sample holds a few hundred thousand distinct CDR3 sequences, about a fifth seen once. General study results and limits: A model of 13 V-J features distinguished ophthalmopathy from stable hyperthyroidism. Median prediction lead before ophthalmopathy onset was 5 to 7.5 months with the model.

Trimming took off 7 bases at V and 1 base at J, with 19 bases between the two ends. This CDR3 has 16 amino acids. Germline V gene data show CDR1 as MNHNS and CDR2 as SASEGT. Over 18 months, lack of ophthalmopathy progression marked Graves' hyperthyroidism as stable. Investigators excluded patients with uncontrolled infection, other autoimmune disease, pregnancy or lactation. J is TRBJ1-1 and V is TRBV6-1; D perhaps matches TRBD1 (5 bases). This TCR derives from a woman aged 18 to 35 with Graves' hyperthyroidism. Sample: blood. CDR3 region: CASTTGPGIGNTEAFF. The CDR3 bases are TGTGCCAGCACTACGGGACCCGGAATAGGGAACACTGAAGCTTTCTTT.